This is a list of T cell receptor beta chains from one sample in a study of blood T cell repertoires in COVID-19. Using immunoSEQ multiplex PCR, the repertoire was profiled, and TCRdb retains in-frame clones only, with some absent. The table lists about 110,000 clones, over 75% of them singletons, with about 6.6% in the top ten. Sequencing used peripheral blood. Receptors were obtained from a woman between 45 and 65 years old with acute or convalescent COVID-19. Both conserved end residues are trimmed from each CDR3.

CDR3aa: ASSRLRGGDTEAF
v_gene: TRBV6-5
j_gene: TRBJ1-1

CDR3aa: ASRRQGVTGELF
v_gene: TRBV6-5
j_gene: TRBJ2-2

CDR3aa: ASSLVPGDTQY
v_gene: TRBV5-1
j_gene: TRBJ2-3

CDR3aa: ASSPAQGNQPQH
v_gene: TRBV18
j_gene: TRBJ1-5

CDR3aa: ATQTSGGLDTQY
v_gene: TRBV15
j_gene: TRBJ2-3

CDR3aa: ATSDFYRDGTDTQY
v_gene: TRBV24-1
j_gene: TRBJ2-3

CDR3aa: ASRGGGNEQF
v_gene: TRBV6-4
j_gene: TRBJ2-1

CDR3aa: ASSEAPQGRYEQY
v_gene: TRBV6-1
j_gene: NA

CDR3aa: ASSSQGAQPNTEAF
v_gene: TRBV7-3
j_gene: TRBJ1-1

CDR3aa: ASRSMNTEAF
v_gene: TRBV6-6
j_gene: TRBJ1-1

CDR3aa: ASSHNTASGGARTQY
v_gene: TRBV11-2
j_gene: TRBJ2-5

CDR3aa: ASSLVGENNSPLH
v_gene: TRBV5-5
j_gene: TRBJ1-6